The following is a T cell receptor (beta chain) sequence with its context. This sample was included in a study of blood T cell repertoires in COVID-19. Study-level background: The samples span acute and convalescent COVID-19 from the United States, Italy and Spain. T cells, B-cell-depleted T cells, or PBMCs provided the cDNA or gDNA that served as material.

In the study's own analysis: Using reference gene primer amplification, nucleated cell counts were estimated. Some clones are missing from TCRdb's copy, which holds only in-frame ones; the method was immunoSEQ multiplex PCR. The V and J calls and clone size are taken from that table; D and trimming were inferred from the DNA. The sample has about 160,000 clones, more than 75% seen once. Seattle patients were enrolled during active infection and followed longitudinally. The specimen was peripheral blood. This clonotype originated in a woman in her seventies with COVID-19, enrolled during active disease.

For the CDR3, the DNA is TGTGCCAGCAGCTTGTTTGGGCAGGGTTATGGCTACACCTTC. Residues: CASSLFGQGYGYTF. The chain uses TRBV5-4 and TRBJ1-2; D might be TRBD1 (5 bases). The CDR3 spans 14 residues. V was trimmed by 1 base and J by 5 bases, leaving 12 bases between them. Germline CDR1 SGHNT, CDR2 YYREEE (reference sequence). The whole variable domain, remainder taken from reference TRBV5-4 and TRBJ1-2, is ETGVTQSPTHLIKTRGQQVTLRCSSQSGHNTVSWYQQALGQGPQFIFQYYREEENGRGNFPPRFSGLQFPNYSSELNVNALELDDSALYLCASSLFGQGYGYTFGSGTRLTVV.